This TCR beta chain emerged from a study of Graves' ophthalmopathy and Graves' hyperthyroidism. In the study overall: Researchers obtained peripheral blood at initial diagnosis, before any treatment had begun.

Turning to this clonotype: This may be a read error, as it is one base from a much larger clone.

This CDR3 is built from 16 residues. The germline CDR1 and CDR2 sequences are ENHRY and SYGVKD. Trimming took off 4 bases at V and 3 bases at J, with 19 bases between the two ends. Other autoimmune disease, uncontrolled infection, pregnancy and lactation led to exclusion. The diagnostic workup employed clinical symptoms, serum thyroxine, TRAb, thyroid ultrasound and orbital computed tomography. Amplified TCR beta CDR3 regions were obtained using RNA transcripts as template. RT-PCR was first run with HTBI primers, then multiplex PCR in a second round. Each CDR3 protein gets one entry after TCRdb re-called the multiplex PCR reads with MiXCR. The sample holds about 740,000 distinct CDR3 sequences, approximately 40% seen once.

This clonotype originated in an adult man with Graves' ophthalmopathy. The rearrangement joins TRBV10-3 to TRBJ2-7; D could derive from TRBD1 or TRBD2 (5 bases each). Sequences were obtained from peripheral blood. The CDR3 bases are TGTGCCATCAGTGCCGCTTCTTCTGAGGGGATCTACGAGCAGTACTTC. It translates to CAISAASSEGIYEQYF.